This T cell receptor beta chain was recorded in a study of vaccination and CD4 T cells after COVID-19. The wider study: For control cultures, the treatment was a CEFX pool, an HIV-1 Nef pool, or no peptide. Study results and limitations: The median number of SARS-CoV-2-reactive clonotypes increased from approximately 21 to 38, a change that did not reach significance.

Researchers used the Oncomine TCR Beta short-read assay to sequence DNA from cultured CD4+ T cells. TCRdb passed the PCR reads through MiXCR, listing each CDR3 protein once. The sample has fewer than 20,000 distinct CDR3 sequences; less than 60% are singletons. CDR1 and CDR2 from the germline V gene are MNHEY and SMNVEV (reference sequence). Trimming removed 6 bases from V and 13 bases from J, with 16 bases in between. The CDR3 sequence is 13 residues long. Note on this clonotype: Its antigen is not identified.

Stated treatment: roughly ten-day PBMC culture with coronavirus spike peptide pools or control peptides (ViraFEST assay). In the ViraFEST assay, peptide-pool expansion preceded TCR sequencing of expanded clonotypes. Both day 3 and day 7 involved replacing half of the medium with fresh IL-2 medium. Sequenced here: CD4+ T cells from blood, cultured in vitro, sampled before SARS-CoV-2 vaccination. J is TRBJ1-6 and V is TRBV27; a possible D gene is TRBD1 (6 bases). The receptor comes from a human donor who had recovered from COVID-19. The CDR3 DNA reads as TGTGCCAGCAGACAAAACAGGGTGGCTCCCCTCCACTTT. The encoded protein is CASRQNRVAPLHF.